The next 9 T cell receptor beta chains were all read from a single sample in a study of cytomegalovirus exposure and HLA in healthy donors (dated by TCRdb to about 2017). Libraries came from the immunoSEQ multiplex PCR assay. For the multiplex PCR, a mixture combining 60 forward primers for TCR Vbeta segments and 13 reverse primers for TCR Jbeta segments was used. The table was pulled from immuneACCESS by TCRdb, which kept in-frame rearrangements only. Such tables lose some clones; where checked, under half of the loss comes from unresolved V genes, and the rest has no known cause. For this sample there are around 190,000 clones; roughly 9.5% appear just once. The top ten clones comprise over 1% of the sample. Material for sequencing was PBMCs. These receptors all come from a woman aged 25 to 39 in good health and CMV-seropositive.

The V and J genes are TRBV29-1 and TRBJ2-7; 8 bases align to TRBD1. The V gene end was trimmed by 7 bases and the J gene end by 7 bases; junction bases not matched to a gene: 12. This CDR3 contains 13 residues. Germline V gene sequence: CDR1 SQVTM, CDR2 ANQGSEA. Here the CDR3 DNA reads TGCAGCGCCAACCAGGGGGCTGCGGGGGAGCAGTACTTC. It translates to CSANQGAAGEQYF.

In DNA, the CDR3 is TGCGCCAGCAGCCAAGATTCGTCGCAGGGGCCCGAGCAGTACTTC. Its protein is CASSQDSSQGPEQYF. The gene calls are TRBV4-1 and TRBJ2-7, with D perhaps TRBD1 (6 bases). Germline-derived CDR1 and CDR2 are MGHRA and YSYEKL. Trimming took off 0 bases at V and 6 bases at J, with 15 bases between the two ends. The CDR3 extends over 15 amino acids.

This rearrangement joins TRBV10-1 to TRBJ1-1, with D perhaps matching TRBD1 (6 bases). The V gene lost 5 bases and the J gene lost 0 bases, with 13 bases spanning the gap. Germline V lookup: CDR1 WNHNN, CDR2 SYGVQD (reference sequence). The CDR3 loop spans 15 amino acids. The DNA of the CDR3 is TGCGCCAGCAGTCCTCTCGGGGGGCTGAACACTGAAGCTTTCTTT. Translating it yields CASSPLGGLNTEAFF.

The V and J genes are TRBV5-4 and TRBJ1-4, with 8 bases matching TRBD1. There are 14 residues in the CDR3. CDR1 and CDR2 from the germline V gene are SGHNT and YYREEE (reference sequence). Trimming at V came to 3 bases and at J to 6 bases, leaving 4 bases not matched to a gene. CDR3 in amino acids: CASSSGQVYEKLFF. Written as DNA, the CDR3 is TGTGCCAGCAGCTCGGGACAGGTATATGAAAAACTGTTTTTT.

There are a few counts of this clone. This rearrangement joins TRBV5-1 to TRBJ2-5; TRBD2 is a possible D gene (6 bases). Germline V lookup: CDR1 SGHRS, CDR2 YFSETQ. The CDR3 spans 14 residues. Trimming removed 0 bases at V and 5 bases at J, with 11 bases between. This chain's CDR3 is CASSLVVGGETQYF. In DNA, the CDR3 is TGCGCCAGCAGCTTGGTAGTAGGAGGGGAGACCCAGTACTTC. The variable domain in full, completed from reference TRBV5-1 and TRBJ2-5, reads KAGVTQTPRYLIKTRGQQVTLSCSPISGHRSVSWYQQTPGQGLQFLFEYFSETQRNKGNFPGRFSGRQFSNSRSEMNVSTLELGDSALYLCASSLVVGGETQYFGPGTRLLVL.

The chain has TRBV5-6 and TRBJ1-2; the D gene is possibly TRBD1 (6 bases). This CDR3 region has 14 residues. Trimming shortened V by 5 bases and J by 2 bases, and 13 bases separated the two germline ends. The germline V gene encodes CDR1 SGHDT and CDR2 YYEEEE. For the CDR3, the DNA is TGTGCCAGCAGAGTCAGGGGTCGGAACTATGGCTACACCTTC. Protein sequence: CASRVRGRNYGYTF. The full variable domain, rest sourced from reference TRBV5-6 and TRBJ1-2, is DAGVTQSPTHLIKTRGQQVTLRCSPKSGHDTVSWYQQALGQGPQFIFQYYEEEERQRGNFPDRFSGHQFPNYSSELNVNALLLGDSALYLCASRVRGRNYGYTFGSGTRLTVV.

The V call is TRBV27, the J call TRBJ2-2; a weak D match, TRBD2 (6 bases). Germline V gene data show CDR1 as MNHEY and CDR2 as SMNVEV (reference sequence). This CDR3 has 16 residues. V was trimmed by 1 base and J by 1 base, leaving 10 bases between them. CDR3 residues: CASSLLGGWNTGELFF. The CDR3 nucleotides are TGTGCCAGCAGTTTATTGGGGGGATGGAACACCGGGGAGCTGTTTTTT.

This clone appeared a few times. The chain recombines TRBV4-2 with TRBJ1-1, with D unclear. Trimming took off 3 bases at V and 1 base at J, with 9 bases between the two ends. Looked up from germline, CDR1 is LGHNA and CDR2 is YNFKEQ. The CDR3 has 14 residues. The CDR3 is CASSHSPRNTEAFF. The CDR3 DNA is TGTGCCAGCAGCCACTCCCCCCGGAACACTGAAGCTTTCTTT.

V is TRBV7-9 and J is TRBJ1-1; D call uncertain. Germline values: CDR1 SEHNR, CDR2 FQNEAQ (reference sequence). Trimming cost V 3 bases and J 1 base, with 3 bases left between them. The CDR3 runs 12 residues. The CDR3, as DNA: TGTGCCAGCAGCTTCGGGAACACTGAAGCTTTCTTT. Protein: CASSFGNTEAFF.